This paragraph reports one T cell receptor (beta chain). The antigen is unknown. The sample is drawn from a study of human T cells and chemical hapten exposure. Findings and caveats of the study: While controls formed fewer of them, expanded TCRs formed significantly more large CDR3 similarity clusters.

V was clipped by 0 bases and J by 4 bases, with 9 bases between them. CDR3 size: 13 residues. Germline CDR1 reads DFQATT; CDR2 reads SNEGSKA (reference sequence). Unique molecular identifiers were linked by the library to individual cDNA molecules. TCRdb passed the RACE reads through MiXCR, listing each CDR3 protein once. Found here are about 340,000 distinct CDR3 sequences, around 7% of them singletons; the top ten hold around 8.2%. Indicated time point: patch test 1, 2 weeks after DPC sensitization. Treatment described: therapeutic diphenylcyclopropenone sensitization with weekly scalp DPC. This sample comprised whole blood, obtained in connection with sensitization to the hapten diphenylcyclopropenone (DPC). The chain links TRBV20-1 to TRBJ1-1; no clear D. The receptor comes from a woman between 18 and 30 years old with alopecia areata. Some clones in this sample may be carry-over from other donors' samples. CDR3: CSARDLSGTEAFF. The CDR3 bases are TGCAGTGCTAGAGATCTAAGTGGCACTGAAGCTTTCTTT.